A selection of T cell receptor beta chains follows, all from one sample in a study of regulatory T cells in long-lasting Graves disease. From the multiplex PCR reads, TCRdb called clonotypes with MiXCR, one entry per CDR3 protein. The table shows some 250,000 distinct CDR3 sequences, with approximately 18% occurring only once. These data also formed part of another study, on T cells in Graves' hyperthyroidism and ophthalmopathy.

Material: peripheral blood mononuclear cells (PBMCs), obtained at new diagnosis, from a patient treated with antithyroid drugs. These receptors were taken from a woman aged 25 to 39 with Graves disease. CDR3s leave out the opening cysteine and the closing phenylalanine or tryptophan. Fields, in order: clone size, V gene, D gene, CDR3 protein. The D gene is left open where the match is weak. Some rows have no size entry. The others give once, few or many, or a class for an expanded clone.

many | TRBV4-2 | NA | ASSQDWAEGYGYT
many | TRBV12-3/TRBV12-4 | NA | ASTDIRRNTEAF
many | TRBV19 | NA | ASSMSPGRKLSGANVLT
few | TRBV19 | TRBD1 | ASRFFRDRGSLWNEQF
many | TRBV3-1 | TRBD1 | ASSLRDRERGYGYT
NA | TRBV11-2 | NA | ASSLEHLPNSPLH
many | TRBV10-3 | NA | AISGTENTEAF
NA | TRBV12-3/TRBV12-4 | NA | ASSFANGGSTGELF
many | TRBV3-1 | NA | ASSQDLWTHASGNTIY
few | TRBV9 | NA | ASSDQNNEQF
many | TRBV7-2 | TRBD1 | ASSHSTGGGGELF
many | TRBV7-9 | TRBD1 | ASSLNRGRDEQF
many | TRBV7-9 | NA | ASSIGTRTEAF
many | TRBV20-1 | TRBD1 | SARATGGYSNQPQH
many | TRBV10-3 | NA | AISTVGYSRTEQF
many | TRBV18 | TRBD1 | AGLDRVGENTEAF
many | TRBV5-1 | TRBD2 | ASSLGLAGSYNEQF
many | TRBV7-9 | TRBD1 | ASSYDRGKETQY
NA | TRBV20-1 | TRBD2 | SARCSSGGHEQF
many | TRBV7-2 | NA | ASSFAVQAMNTEAF
many | TRBV11-1 | NA | ASSPRGPPRNTEAF
few | TRBV27 | TRBD1 | ASIEGAGTDTQY
many | TRBV4-2 | TRBD1 | ASSQARDSNEKLF
few | TRBV3-1 | NA | ASSHLLSQEAQY
few | TRBV24-1 | NA | ATSDSWGIRGYT
many | TRBV20-1 | NA | SARDFRYTGELF
many | TRBV12-3/TRBV12-4 | NA | ASSWGVHNEQF
many | TRBV20-1 | NA | SAREGGSAIYEQY
many | TRBV13 | NA | ASSLSWTEQY
NA | TRBV5-1 | TRBD2 | ASSFMASGGYNEQF
NA | TRBV29-1 | NA | SVGPSAGELF
many | TRBV5-1 | NA | ASSKATDSVGYGYT
many | TRBV14 | NA | ASSRAGRETQY
many | TRBV18 | NA | ASSPGYGETQY
many | TRBV5-1 | NA | ASTPDFYNEQF
many | TRBV20-1 | TRBD1 | SARDSGQGGFNSPLH
NA | TRBV7-6 | NA | ASSTPYRTGVPEQY
many | TRBV27 | NA | ASSLSKDPLLYEQY
many | TRBV6-5 | NA | ASSYSGNNYGYT
many | TRBV28 | TRBD1 | ASNIGGTGYTEAF
many | TRBV20-1 | NA | SASIGLRNRGYT
many | TRBV25-1 | TRBD1 | ASSRGSGSPLH
many | TRBV6-1 | NA | ASSEPTRTEAF
many | TRBV5-1 | NA | ASTLYPGNTIY
many | TRBV5-1 | TRBD1 | ASSWAGTAGNTIY
NA | TRBV7-2 | NA | ASVKGVNTEAF
many | TRBV7-2 | NA | ASSPPGLNGYT